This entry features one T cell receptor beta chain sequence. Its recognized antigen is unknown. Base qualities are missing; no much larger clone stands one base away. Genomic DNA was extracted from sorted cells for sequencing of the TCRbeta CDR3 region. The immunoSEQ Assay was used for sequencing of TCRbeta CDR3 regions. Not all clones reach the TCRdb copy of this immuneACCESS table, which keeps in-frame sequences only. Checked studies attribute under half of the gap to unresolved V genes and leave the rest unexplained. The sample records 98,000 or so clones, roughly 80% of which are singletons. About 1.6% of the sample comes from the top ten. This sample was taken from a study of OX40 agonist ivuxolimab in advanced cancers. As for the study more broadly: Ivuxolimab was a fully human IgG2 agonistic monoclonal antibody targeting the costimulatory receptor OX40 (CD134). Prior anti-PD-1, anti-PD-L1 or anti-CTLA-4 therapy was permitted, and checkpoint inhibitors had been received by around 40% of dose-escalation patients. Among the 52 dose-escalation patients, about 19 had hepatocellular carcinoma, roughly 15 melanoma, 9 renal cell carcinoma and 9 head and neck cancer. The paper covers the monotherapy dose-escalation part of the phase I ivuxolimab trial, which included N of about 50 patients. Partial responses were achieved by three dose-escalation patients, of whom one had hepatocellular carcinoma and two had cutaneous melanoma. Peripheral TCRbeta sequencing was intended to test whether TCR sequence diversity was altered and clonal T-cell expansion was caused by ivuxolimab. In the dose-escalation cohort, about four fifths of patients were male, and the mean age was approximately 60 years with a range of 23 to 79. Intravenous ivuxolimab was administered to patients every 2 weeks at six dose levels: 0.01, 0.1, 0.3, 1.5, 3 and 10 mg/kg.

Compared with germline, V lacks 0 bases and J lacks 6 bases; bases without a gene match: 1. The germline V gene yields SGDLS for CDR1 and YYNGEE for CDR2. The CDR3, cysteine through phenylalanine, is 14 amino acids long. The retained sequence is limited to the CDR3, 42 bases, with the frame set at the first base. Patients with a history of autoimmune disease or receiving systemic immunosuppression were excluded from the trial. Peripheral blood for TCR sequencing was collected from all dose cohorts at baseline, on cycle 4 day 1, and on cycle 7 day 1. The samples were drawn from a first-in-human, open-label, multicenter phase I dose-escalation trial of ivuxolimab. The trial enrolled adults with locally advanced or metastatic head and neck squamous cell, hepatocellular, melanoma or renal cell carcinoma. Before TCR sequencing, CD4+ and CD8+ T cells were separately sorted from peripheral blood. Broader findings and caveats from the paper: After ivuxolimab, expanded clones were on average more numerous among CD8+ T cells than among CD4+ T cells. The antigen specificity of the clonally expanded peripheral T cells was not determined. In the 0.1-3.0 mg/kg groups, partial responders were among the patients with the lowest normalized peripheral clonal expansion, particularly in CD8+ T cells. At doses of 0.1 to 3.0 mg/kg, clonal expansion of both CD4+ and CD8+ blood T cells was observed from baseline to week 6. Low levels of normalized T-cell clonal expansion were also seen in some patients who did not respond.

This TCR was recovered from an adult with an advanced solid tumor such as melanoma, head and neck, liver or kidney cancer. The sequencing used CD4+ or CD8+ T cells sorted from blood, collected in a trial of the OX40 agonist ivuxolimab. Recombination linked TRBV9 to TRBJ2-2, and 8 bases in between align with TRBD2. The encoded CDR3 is CASSVASGSGELFF. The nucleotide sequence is TGTGCCAGCAGCGTAGCTAGCGGGTCCGGGGAGCTGTTTTTT.